This TCR beta chain originates from a study of T cell repertoires in cytomegalovirus infection. Study background: The study used recently identified HLA-C-restricted and well-studied HLA-B-restricted CMV epitopes. Shared public TCR beta signatures pointed to both CMV infection and a matching HLA type.

MiXCR, run by TCRdb on the reads, gives a single entry per CDR3 protein. The sample holds tens of thousands of distinct CDR3 sequences, about a fifth seen once. The germline CDR1 and CDR2 sequences are SGHVS and FNYEAQ. The CDR3 spans 14 residues. V lost 5 bases, J lost 2 bases, and 13 bases lay in between. Study-wide points: Dominating the ex vivo response were TCR beta clonotypes that were CMV-specific and HLA-C-restricted. Summed frequency of shared TCR beta families picked out CMV carriers who also had the relevant HLA.

With regard to this clonotype: As yet, its antigen is unknown.

Sequenced here: CD8+ T cells from cultured PBMCs, sampled from culture after CMV antigen stimulation. The sequence came from a human donor in good health (CMV status not recorded). Some clones in this sample may be carry-over from other donors' samples. The rearrangement joins TRBV7-6 to TRBJ2-7; tentatively, D is TRBD1 (7 bases). The CDR3 sequence is CASSPQGGTYEQYF. In DNA, the CDR3 is TGTGCCAGCAGCCCTCAGGGGGGCACCTACGAGCAGTACTTC.